The subject of this entry is one T cell receptor (beta chain). This CDR3 has 13 amino acids. V was shortened by 9 bases and J by 0 bases, with 12 bases between the two germline ends. Per the germline V gene, CDR1 is LNHDA and CDR2 is SQIVND (reference sequence). The source of the sample is a study of blood T cell repertoires in COVID-19. Clones were sequenced by immunoSEQ multiplex PCR, and TCRdb holds only the in-frame ones, with some missing. The data hold around 400,000 clones, with around 87% observed a single time. This clonotype was sampled from a woman younger than 45 with COVID-19, enrolled during active disease. Sequenced input: peripheral blood. The gene calls are TRBV19 and TRBJ2-7; D possibly corresponds to TRBD2 (5 bases). The chain's CDR3 is CARGLRASYEQYF. DNA of the CDR3: TGTGCCAGGGGTTTGCGGGCCTCCTACGAGCAGTACTTC.